The entry below describes one TCR beta chain. What this receptor recognizes is not known. It has no much larger one-base neighbor in the sample; base qualities were not kept. The data originate from a study of T cell changes during pregnancy in multiple sclerosis (dated by TCRdb to the late 2010s). Regarding the research as a whole: Changes in the T cell repertoire over the course of pregnancy were examined in this study in women with multiple sclerosis.

Library preparation was by the immunoSEQ multiplex PCR assay. The table comes from immuneACCESS by way of TCRdb, which keeps in-frame sequences with V and J called. Part of the clones is missing from these tables; in studies checked, under half for an unresolved V gene and the rest for unknown reasons. For this sample the table gives approximately 63,000 clones, of which 92% were detected only once. 1.5% to 2.5% of the sample rests with the top ten. The CDR3, from cysteine to phenylalanine, totals 17 residues. Only the CDR3 region is kept as DNA, spanning 51 bases read in frame from base 1. Trimming removed 9 bases from V and 6 bases from J; the gene matches leave 17 bases unexplained. From a lookup of the germline V gene (reference sequence), CDR1 and CDR2 are LNHDA and SQIVND.

This clonotype was sampled from a female donor in good health, enrolled as a control in a pregnancy study. The sample consisted of peripheral blood, taken in the third trimester of pregnancy. The rearrangement combines TRBV19 with TRBJ2-1, with 10 bases in between that match TRBD2. The CDR3 protein sequence reads: CASSELSGRGLGNEQFF. The base sequence is TGTGCCAGCTCTGAGTTAAGCGGGAGGGGCTTAGGCAATGAGCAGTTCTTC.